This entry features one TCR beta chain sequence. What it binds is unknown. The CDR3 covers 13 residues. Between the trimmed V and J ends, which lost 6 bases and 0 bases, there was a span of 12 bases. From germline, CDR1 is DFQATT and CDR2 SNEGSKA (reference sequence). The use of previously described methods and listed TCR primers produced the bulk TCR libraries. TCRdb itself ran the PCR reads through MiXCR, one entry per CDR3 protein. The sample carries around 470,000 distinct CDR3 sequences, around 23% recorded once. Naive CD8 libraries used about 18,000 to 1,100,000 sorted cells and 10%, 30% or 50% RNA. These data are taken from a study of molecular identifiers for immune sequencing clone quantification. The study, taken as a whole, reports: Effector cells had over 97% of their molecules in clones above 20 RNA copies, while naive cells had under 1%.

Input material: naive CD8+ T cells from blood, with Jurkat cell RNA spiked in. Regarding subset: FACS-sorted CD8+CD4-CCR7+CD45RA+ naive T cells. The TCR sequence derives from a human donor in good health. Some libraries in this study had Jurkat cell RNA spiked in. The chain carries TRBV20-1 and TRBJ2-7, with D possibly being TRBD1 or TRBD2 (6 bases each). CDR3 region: CSAEGGHSYEQYF. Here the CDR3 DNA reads TGCAGTGCCGAAGGGGGGCACTCCTACGAGCAGTACTTC.